A selection of T cell receptor beta chains follows, all from one sample in a study of cytomegalovirus exposure and HLA in healthy donors. Assay: immunoSEQ multiplex PCR; the TCRdb copy retains only in-frame clones and omits some. This table holds approximately 150,000 clones, roughly 84% found once. Sequences were obtained from PBMCs. All receptors come from a man aged 25 to 40 in good health and CMV-seronegative. Both conserved end residues are part of each CDR3. A D gene is named only where the DNA matches it firmly. Where a row states a size, it is once, few, many or the class of an expanded clone; other rows omit it.

v_call	clone_size	d_call	j_call	cdr3_aa	cdr3_nt
TRBV27	.	.	TRBJ2-1	CASSRRQLNEQFF	TGTGCCAGCAGTCGTCGACAGCTGAATGAGCAGTTCTTC
TRBV29-1	.	TRBD2	TRBJ2-3	CSVSGTSGMITDTQYF	TGCAGCGTTTCCGGGACTAGCGGGATGATCACAGATACGCAGTATTTT
TRBV6-5	.	.	TRBJ2-3	CASSWQGSTDTQYF	TGTGCCAGCAGTTGGCAGGGGAGCACAGATACGCAGTATTTT
TRBV27	few	TRBD1	TRBJ2-3	CASSRDSRTDTQYF	TGTGCCAGCAGTAGGGACAGTCGGACAGATACGCAGTATTTT
TRBV7-2	.	TRBD2	TRBJ2-1	CASSLAGLAGYNEQFF	TGTGCCAGCAGCTTAGCCGGACTAGCGGGATACAATGAGCAGTTCTTC
TRBV7-3	.	TRBD2	TRBJ2-7	CASRTRYKPRTSFEQYF	TGTGCCAGCAGGACACGGTATAAGCCCCGGACTAGTTTCGAGCAGTACTTC
TRBV11-2	.	.	TRBJ2-5	CASSPDTPTQYF	TGTGCCAGCAGCCCTGACACTCCTACCCAGTACTTC
TRBV28	.	.	TRBJ1-1	CASTGTSNTEAFF	TGTGCCAGCACTGGGACATCGAACACTGAAGCTTTCTTT
TRBV7-9	.	TRBD1	TRBJ2-4	CASSLALGDRGVRNIQYF	TGTGCCAGCAGCTTAGCGCTAGGGGACAGGGGGGTTCGGAACATTCAGTACTTC
TRBV5-6	.	TRBD1	TRBJ2-7	CASSSRDRDIYEQYF	TGTGCCAGCAGCTCCCGGGACAGGGATATATACGAGCAGTACTTC
TRBV27	.	.	TRBJ1-6	CASSLWGVDSPLHF	TGTGCCAGCAGTTTATGGGGGGTCGATTCACCCCTCCACTTT
TRBV14	.	.	TRBJ1-2	CASSRQNYGYTF	TGTGCCAGCAGCCGGCAGAACTATGGCTACACCTTC
TRBV27	.	.	TRBJ1-2	CASSFAANYGYTF	TGTGCCAGCAGTTTTGCGGCTAACTATGGCTACACCTTC
TRBV7-9	.	TRBD2	TRBJ2-1	CASSYSGAPPSENEQFF	TGTGCCAGCAGCTATAGCGGGGCCCCCCCGTCGGAGAATGAGCAGTTCTTC
TRBV15	.	.	TRBJ2-2	CATSRDLGPVGPGELFF	TGTGCCACCAGCAGAGATTTGGGGCCGGTAGGGCCGGGGGAGCTGTTTTTT
TRBV25-1	.	.	TRBJ1-2	CASSESSGYGYTF	TGTGCCAGCAGTGAATCTTCGGGGTACGGCTACACCTTC
TRBV7-2	.	TRBD1	TRBJ2-1	CASSFLQGRYEQFF	TGTGCCAGCAGCTTTTTACAGGGGCGCTATGAGCAGTTCTTC
TRBV7-9	.	TRBD1	TRBJ1-1	CASSFRGGMNTEAFF	TGTGCCAGCAGCTTCCGAGGGGGCATGAACACTGAAGCTTTCTTT
TRBV19	.	TRBD1	TRBJ2-7	CASSIRDRHPYEQYF	TGTGCCAGTAGTATACGGGACAGGCATCCCTACGAGCAGTACTTC
TRBV6-1	.	TRBD1	TRBJ2-1	CASSAWSPRGSSYNEQFF	TGTGCCAGCAGTGCCTGGAGTCCCAGGGGGTCCTCCTACAATGAGCAGTTCTTC
TRBV9	.	.	TRBJ2-1	CASSVVRGSSLNEQFF	TGTGCCAGCAGCGTAGTTCGGGGTTCATCACTTAATGAGCAGTTCTTC
TRBV7-3	.	.	TRBJ1-1	CASSFRPGPGITEAFF	TGTGCCAGCAGCTTTCGCCCCGGACCAGGGATCACTGAAGCTTTCTTT